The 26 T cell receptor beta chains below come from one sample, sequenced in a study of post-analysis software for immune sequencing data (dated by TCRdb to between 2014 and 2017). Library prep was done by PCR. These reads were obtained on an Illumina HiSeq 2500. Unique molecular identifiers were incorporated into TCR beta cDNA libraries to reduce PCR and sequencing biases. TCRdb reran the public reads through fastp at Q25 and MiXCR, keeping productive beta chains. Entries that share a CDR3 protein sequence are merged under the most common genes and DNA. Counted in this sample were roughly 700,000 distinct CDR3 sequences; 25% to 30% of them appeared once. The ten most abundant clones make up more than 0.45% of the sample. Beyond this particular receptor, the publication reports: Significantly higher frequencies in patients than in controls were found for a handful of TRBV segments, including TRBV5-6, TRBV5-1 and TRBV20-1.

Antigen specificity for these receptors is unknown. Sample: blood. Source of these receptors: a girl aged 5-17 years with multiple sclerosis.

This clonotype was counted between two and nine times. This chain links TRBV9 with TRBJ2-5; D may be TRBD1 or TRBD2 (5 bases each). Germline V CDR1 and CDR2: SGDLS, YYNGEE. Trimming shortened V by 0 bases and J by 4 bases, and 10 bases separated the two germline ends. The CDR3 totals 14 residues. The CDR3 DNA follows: TGTGCCAGCAGCGTAGGAGGGACGCGAGAGACCCAGTACTTC. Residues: CASSVGGTRETQYF. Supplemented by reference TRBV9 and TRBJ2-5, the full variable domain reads DSGVTQTPKHLITATGQRVTLRCSPRSGDLSVYWYQQSLDQGLQFLIQYYNGEERAKGNILERFSAQQFPDLHSELNLSSLELGDSALYFCASSVGGTRETQYFGPGTRLLVL.

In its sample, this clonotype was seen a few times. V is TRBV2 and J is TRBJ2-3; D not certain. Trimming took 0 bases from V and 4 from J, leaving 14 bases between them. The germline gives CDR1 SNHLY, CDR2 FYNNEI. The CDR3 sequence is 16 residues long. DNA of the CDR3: TGTGCCAGCAGTGAAGCGCTTCGTAGAACCGCAGATACGCAGTATTTT. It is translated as CASSEALRRTADTQYF.

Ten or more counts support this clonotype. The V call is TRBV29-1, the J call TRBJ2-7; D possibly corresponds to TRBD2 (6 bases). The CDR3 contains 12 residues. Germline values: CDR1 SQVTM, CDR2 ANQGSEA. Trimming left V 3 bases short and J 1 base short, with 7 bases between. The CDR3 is CSVEGTSYEQYF. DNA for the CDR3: TGCAGCGTTGAGGGGACTTCCTACGAGCAGTACTTC.

The CDR3 loop reads CTPHSYNEQFF. CDR3 coding DNA: TGCACCCCGCACAGCTACAATGAGCAGTTCTTC. The chain combines TRBV20-1 with TRBJ2-1; D not resolved. The CDR3 contains 11 residues. Germline loops: CDR1 DFQATT, CDR2 SNEGSKA (reference sequence).

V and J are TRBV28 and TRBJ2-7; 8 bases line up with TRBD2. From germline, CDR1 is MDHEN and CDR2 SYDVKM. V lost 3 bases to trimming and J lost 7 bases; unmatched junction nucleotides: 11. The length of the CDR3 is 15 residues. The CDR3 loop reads CASSLGTSVRNEQYF. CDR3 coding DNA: TGTGCCAGCAGTTTGGGGACTAGTGTAAGAAATGAGCAGTACTTC.

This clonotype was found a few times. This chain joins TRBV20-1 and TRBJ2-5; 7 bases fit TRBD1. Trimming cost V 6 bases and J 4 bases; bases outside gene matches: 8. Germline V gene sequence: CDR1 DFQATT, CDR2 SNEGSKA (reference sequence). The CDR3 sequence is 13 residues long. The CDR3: CSASRKGAETQYF. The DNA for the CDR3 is TGCAGTGCGAGCAGAAAGGGGGCAGAGACCCAGTACTTC.

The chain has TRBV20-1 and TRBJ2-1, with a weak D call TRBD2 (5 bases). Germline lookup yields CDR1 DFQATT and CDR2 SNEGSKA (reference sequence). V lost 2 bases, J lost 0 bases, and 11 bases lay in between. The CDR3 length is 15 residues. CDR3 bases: TGCAGTGCTAGAAGCGGCGCGAGCTCCTACAATGAGCAGTTCTTC. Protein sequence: CSARSGASSYNEQFF.

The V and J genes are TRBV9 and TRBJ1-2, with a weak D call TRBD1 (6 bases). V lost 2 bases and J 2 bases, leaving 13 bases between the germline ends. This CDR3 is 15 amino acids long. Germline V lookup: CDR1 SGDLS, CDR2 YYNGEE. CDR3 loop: CASSVSGTKNYGYTF. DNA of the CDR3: TGTGCCAGCAGCGTCTCTGGGACAAAGAACTATGGCTACACCTTC.

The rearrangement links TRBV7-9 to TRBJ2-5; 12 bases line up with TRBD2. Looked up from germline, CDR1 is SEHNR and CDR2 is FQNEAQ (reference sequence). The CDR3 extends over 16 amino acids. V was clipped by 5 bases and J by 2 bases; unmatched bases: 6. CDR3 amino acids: CASSPAGTSGQETQYF. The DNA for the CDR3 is TGTGCCAGCAGCCCTGCCGGGACTAGCGGGCAAGAGACCCAGTACTTC.

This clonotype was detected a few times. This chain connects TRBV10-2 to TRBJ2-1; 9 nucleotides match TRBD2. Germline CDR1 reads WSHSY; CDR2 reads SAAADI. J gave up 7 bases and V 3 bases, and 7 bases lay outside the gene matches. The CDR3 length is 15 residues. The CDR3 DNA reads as TGCGCCAGCAGTGACCTTTGGCGGGAGGGGAATGAGCAGTTCTTC. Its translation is CASSDLWREGNEQFF.

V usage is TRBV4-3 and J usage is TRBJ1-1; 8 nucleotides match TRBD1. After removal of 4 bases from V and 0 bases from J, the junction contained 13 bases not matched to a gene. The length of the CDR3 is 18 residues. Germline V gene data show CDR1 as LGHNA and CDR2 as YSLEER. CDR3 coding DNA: TGCGCCAGCAGCCGCGGAGGGGGTCGGGACAGGTTGAACACTGAAGCTTTCTTT. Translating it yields CASSRGGGRDRLNTEAFF.

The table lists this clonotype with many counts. The CDR3 spells CASSQDSRETQYF. DNA of the CDR3: TGCGCCAGCAGCCAAGACTCCCGGGAGACCCAGTACTTC. The V call is TRBV4-3, the J call TRBJ2-5; D remains ambiguous. The CDR3 runs to 13 residues. Per germline, CDR1 LGHNA and CDR2 YSLEER. Trimming took off 0 bases at V and 5 bases at J, with 7 bases between the two ends.

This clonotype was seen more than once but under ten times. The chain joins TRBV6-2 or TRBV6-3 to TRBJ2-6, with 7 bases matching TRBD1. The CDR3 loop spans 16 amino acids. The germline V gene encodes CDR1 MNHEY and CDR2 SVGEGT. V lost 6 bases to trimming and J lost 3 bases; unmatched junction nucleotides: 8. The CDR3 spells CASRELTGFGANVLTF. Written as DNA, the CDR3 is TGTGCCAGCAGGGAACTGACAGGGTTTGGGGCCAACGTCCTGACTTTC.

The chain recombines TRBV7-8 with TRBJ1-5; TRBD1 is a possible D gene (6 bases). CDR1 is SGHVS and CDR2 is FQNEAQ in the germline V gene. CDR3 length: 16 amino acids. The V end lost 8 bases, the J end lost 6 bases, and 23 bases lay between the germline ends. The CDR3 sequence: CASDTARTALCQPQHF. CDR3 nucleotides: TGTGCCAGCGACACCGCCCGGACAGCACTTTGTCAGCCCCAGCATTTT.

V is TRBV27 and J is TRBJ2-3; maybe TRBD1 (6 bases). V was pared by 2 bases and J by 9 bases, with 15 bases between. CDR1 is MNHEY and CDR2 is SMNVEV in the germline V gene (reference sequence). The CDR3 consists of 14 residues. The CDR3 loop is CASSLSVVQGTQYF. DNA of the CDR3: TGTGCCAGCAGTTTAAGCGTCGTGCAGGGGACGCAGTATTTT.

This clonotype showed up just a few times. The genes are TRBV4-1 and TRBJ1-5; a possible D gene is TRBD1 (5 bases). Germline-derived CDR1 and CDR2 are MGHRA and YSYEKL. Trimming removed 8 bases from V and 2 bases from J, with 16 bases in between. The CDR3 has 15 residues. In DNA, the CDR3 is TGCGCCAGCGGACGGGGGGGAGTGGGCAATCAGCCCCAGCATTTT. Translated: CASGRGGVGNQPQHF.

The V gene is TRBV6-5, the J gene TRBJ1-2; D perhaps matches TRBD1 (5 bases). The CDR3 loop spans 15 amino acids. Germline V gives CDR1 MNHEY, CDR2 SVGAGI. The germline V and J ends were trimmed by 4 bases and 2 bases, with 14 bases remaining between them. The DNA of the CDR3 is TGTGCCAGCAGTTCTCTGACAGAGGGAAACTATGGCTACACCTTC. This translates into CASSSLTEGNYGYTF.

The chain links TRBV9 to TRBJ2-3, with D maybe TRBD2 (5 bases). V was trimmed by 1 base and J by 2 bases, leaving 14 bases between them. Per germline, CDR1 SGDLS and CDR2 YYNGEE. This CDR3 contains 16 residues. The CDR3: CASSVLSGENTDTQYF. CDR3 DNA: TGTGCCAGCAGCGTACTGAGCGGAGAGAACACAGATACGCAGTATTTT.

The CDR3 spells CASSSLGPETQYF. In DNA, the CDR3 is TGTGCCAGCAGCTCCCTAGGGCCAGAGACCCAGTACTTC. The rearrangement links TRBV7-2 to TRBJ2-5; D unresolved. Between the trimmed V and J ends, which lost 4 bases and 4 bases, there was a span of 10 bases. Per the germline V gene, CDR1 is SGHTA and CDR2 is FQGNSA. CDR3 length equals 13 residues. Combining the CDR3 with reference TRBV7-2 and TRBJ2-5 gives the whole variable domain GAGVSQSPSNKVTEKGKDVELRCDPISGHTALYWYRQSLGQGLEFLIYFQGNSAPDKSGLPSDRFSAERTGGSVSTLTIQRTQQEDSAVYLCASSSLGPETQYFGPGTRLLVL.

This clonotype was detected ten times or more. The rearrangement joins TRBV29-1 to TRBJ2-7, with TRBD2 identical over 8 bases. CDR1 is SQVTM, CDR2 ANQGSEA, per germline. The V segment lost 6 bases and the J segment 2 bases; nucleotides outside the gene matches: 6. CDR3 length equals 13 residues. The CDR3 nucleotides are TGCAGCGTCGGGAGGGGGGAGACCTACGAGCAGTACTTC. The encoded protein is CSVGRGETYEQYF.

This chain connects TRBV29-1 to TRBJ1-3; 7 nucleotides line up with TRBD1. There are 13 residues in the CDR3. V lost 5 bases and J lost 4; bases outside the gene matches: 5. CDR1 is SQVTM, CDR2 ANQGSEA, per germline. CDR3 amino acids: CSVTQGSGNTIYF. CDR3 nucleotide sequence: TGCAGCGTTACACAGGGGTCCGGAAACACCATATATTTT.

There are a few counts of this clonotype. The CDR3 region has the DNA TGTGCCACCAGCAGGGGAGACAGGGTGAACACTGAAGCTTTCTTT. It yields the protein CATSRGDRVNTEAFF. V gene TRBV15 combines with J gene TRBJ1-1, with 7 bases that match TRBD1. Germline values: CDR1 LNHNV, CDR2 YYDKDF (reference sequence). The CDR3 loop spans 15 amino acids. V shed 3 bases, J shed 0 bases, and the junction held 4 bases outside the gene matches.

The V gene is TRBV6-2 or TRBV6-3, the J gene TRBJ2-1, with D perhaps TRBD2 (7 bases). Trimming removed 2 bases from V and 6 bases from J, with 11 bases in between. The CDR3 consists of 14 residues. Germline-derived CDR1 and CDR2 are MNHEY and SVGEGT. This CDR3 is CASSYGGGGNEQFF. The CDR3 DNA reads TGTGCCAGCAGTTACGGGGGCGGGGGCAATGAGCAGTTCTTC.

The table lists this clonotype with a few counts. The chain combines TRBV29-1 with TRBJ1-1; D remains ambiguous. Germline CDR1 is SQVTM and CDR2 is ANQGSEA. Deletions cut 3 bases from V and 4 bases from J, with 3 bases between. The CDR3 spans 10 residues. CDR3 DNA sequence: TGCAGCGTTGACCCCACTGAAGCTTTCTTT. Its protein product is CSVDPTEAFF.

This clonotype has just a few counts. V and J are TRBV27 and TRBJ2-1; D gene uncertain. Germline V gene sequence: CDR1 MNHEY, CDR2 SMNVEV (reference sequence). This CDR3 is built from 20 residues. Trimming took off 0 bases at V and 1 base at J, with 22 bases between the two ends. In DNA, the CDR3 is TGTGCCAGCAGTTTATCGTTGTTTGGCCAAGTTGGTAGTTCCTACAATGAGCAGTTCTTC. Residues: CASSLSLFGQVGSSYNEQFF.

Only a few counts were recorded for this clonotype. This CDR3 reads CASSQDETGLLIGYTF. Written as DNA, the CDR3 is TGCGCCAGCAGCCAAGACGAGACAGGTCTTTTAATTGGCTACACCTTC. The chain is built from TRBV4-1 and TRBJ1-2; possibly TRBD1 for D (6 bases). The ends were cut back, 0 bases at V and 7 bases at J, with 18 bases in the middle. CDR1 MGHRA and CDR2 YSYEKL come from the germline V gene. CDR3 length: 16 amino acids.